Listed below are T cell receptor beta chains from one sample, sequenced in a study of blood T cell repertoires in COVID-19. Measured with immunoSEQ multiplex PCR; TCRdb has only the in-frame clones, and not every one. Of approximately 300,000 clones in the sample, about 85% are singletons; the top ten hold 1.5% to 2%. The sample consisted of PBMCs or T cells enriched from blood (not recorded which). The receptors were sampled from a woman aged 25 to 45 who had been exposed to COVID-19. CDR3s include the opening cysteine and the closing phenylalanine or tryptophan. The order of the fields is CDR3 length, D gene, J gene, V gene, clone size, CDR3 DNA, CDR3 protein. D genes are given only for firm matches. The size field is filled for only some rows; it gives once, few, many or a size class.

17 | TRBD1 | TRBJ2-5 | TRBV24-1 | . | TGTGCCACCAGTGATCCGACCGGACAGGGGTTACAAGAGACCCAGTACTTC | CATSDPTGQGLQETQYF
14 | . | TRBJ2-5 | TRBV6-5 | . | TGTGCCAGCAGTATTGACAGAAGCCTAGAGACCCAGTACTTC | CASSIDRSLETQYF
13 | . | TRBJ1-1 | TRBV3-1/TRBV3-2 | . | TGTGCCAGCAGCCTAACTTCGAACACTGAAGCTTTCTTT | CASSLTSNTEAFF
15 | . | TRBJ1-6 | TRBV10-2 | . | TGCGCCAGCAGTGATGAGAGCTCCTATAATTCACCCCTCCACTTT | CASSDESSYNSPLHF
16 | TRBD2 | TRBJ2-3 | TRBV5-1 | . | TGCGCCAGCAGCCCGGGGACTAGCGTCCGAGGAGATACGCAGTATTTT | CASSPGTSVRGDTQYF
14 | . | TRBJ1-5 | TRBV24-1 | . | TGTGCCACCAGTGATTTGCAGGCAGATCAGCCCCAGCATTTT | CATSDLQADQPQHF
14 | . | TRBJ1-5 | TRBV19 | . | TGTGCCAGCCGTTCGCTCGGGGGGCATCAGCCCCAGCATTTT | CASRSLGGHQPQHF
13 | . | TRBJ1-2 | TRBV19 | once | TGTGCCAGTAGTACGACCTCAAACAGCGGCTACACCTTC | CASSTTSNSGYTF
17 | . | TRBJ1-6 | TRBV4-1 | . | TGCGCCAGCAGCCAAGTCGCGGGGTGGGGGTTGCGTTCACCCCTCCACTTT | CASSQVAGWGLRSPLHF
14 | . | TRBJ1-6 | TRBV9 | . | TGTGCCAGCAGCTTAACAGGGCTTAATTCACCCCTCCACTTT | CASSLTGLNSPLHF
16 | TRBD2 | TRBJ2-3 | TRBV10-3 | . | TGTGCCATCACCCCCGGGACTAGCGGGGGTCTAGATACGCAGTATTTT | CAITPGTSGGLDTQYF
24 | TRBD1 | TRBJ1-6 | TRBV24-1 | . | TGTGCCACCAGTGATTTCCCCAACCGACAGGGGGACCCTCATCCCATCTTCTATAATTCACCCCTCCACTTT | CATSDFPNRQGDPHPIFYNSPLHF
16 | TRBD1 | TRBJ1-1 | TRBV25-1 | many | TGTGCCAGCAGTGAATACCACAGGGGTGCGGGCACTGAAGCTTTCTTT | CASSEYHRGAGTEAFF
15 | . | TRBJ2-3 | TRBV7-9 | . | TGTGCCAGCAGCTTAGCGGGGGGAAACACAGATACGCAGTATTTT | CASSLAGGNTDTQYF
13 | TRBD2 | TRBJ2-1 | TRBV6-5 | . | TGTGCCACGCGGGGGAGCTCCTACAATGAGCAGTTCTTC | CATRGSSYNEQFF
15 | . | TRBJ1-3 | TRBV5-4 | few | TGTGCCAGCAGCAGCGACAGCATCTCTGGAAACACCATATATTTT | CASSSDSISGNTIYF